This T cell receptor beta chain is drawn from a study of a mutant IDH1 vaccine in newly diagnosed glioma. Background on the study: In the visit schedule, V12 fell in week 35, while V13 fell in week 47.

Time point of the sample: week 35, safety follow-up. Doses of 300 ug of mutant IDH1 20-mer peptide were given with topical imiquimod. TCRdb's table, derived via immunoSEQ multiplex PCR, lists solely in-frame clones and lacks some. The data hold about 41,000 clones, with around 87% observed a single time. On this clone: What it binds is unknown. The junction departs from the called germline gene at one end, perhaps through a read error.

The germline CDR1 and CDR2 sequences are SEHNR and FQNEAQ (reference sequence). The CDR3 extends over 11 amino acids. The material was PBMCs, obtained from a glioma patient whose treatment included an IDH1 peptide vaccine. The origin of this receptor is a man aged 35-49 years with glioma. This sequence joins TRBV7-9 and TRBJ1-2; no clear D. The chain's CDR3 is CASSLGYGCTF. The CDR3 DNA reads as TGTGCCAGCAGCCTGGGCTATGGCTGCACCTTC.